A single sample is the source of the 19 T cell receptor beta chains below, sequenced in a study of blood T cells in healthy people across ages. Primed by a sample-barcoded 5' primer and a J-beta primer mix, a second PCR proceeded for about 6 to 12 cycles. TCRdb reprocessed the 5' RACE reads with MiXCR, giving one entry per CDR3 protein. Found here are about 1.1 million distinct CDR3 sequences, more than 30% of them singletons; the top ten hold around 13%. Sequencing was performed on blood. The receptors here all came from a man aged 18 to 30 in good health.

This chain joins TRBV20-1 and TRBJ2-5; 8 bases map to TRBD1. The germline V gene encodes CDR1 DFQATT and CDR2 SNEGSKA (reference sequence). The trim removed 0 bases at V and 5 bases at J, leaving 8 bases unmatched. This CDR3 region has 15 residues. In DNA, the CDR3 is TGCAGTGCTAGAGATTCCCGACAGGGGCGGGAGACCCAGTACTTC. Protein product: CSARDSRQGRETQYF.

V is TRBV28 and J is TRBJ1-1, with D possibly being TRBD1 (5 bases). CDR3 length equals 13 residues. CDR1 MDHEN and CDR2 SYDVKM come from the germline V gene. The germline V and J ends were trimmed by 8 bases and 4 bases, with 14 bases remaining between them. The CDR3 reads CASGAGFPTEAFF. In DNA, the CDR3 is TGTGCCAGCGGTGCAGGGTTTCCCACTGAAGCTTTCTTT. The whole variable domain, remainder taken from reference TRBV28 and TRBJ1-1, is DVKVTQSSRYLVKRTGEKVFLECVQDMDHENMFWYRQDPGLGLRLIYFSYDVKMKEKGDIPEGYSVSREKKERFSLILESASTNQTSMYLCASGAGFPTEAFFGQGTRLTVV.

This chain uses TRBV9 with TRBJ2-3; the D is unclear. Germline CDR1 reads SGDLS; CDR2 reads YYNGEE. This CDR3 has 14 amino acids. The germline V and J ends were trimmed by 0 bases and 3 bases, with 8 bases remaining between them. This chain's CDR3 is CASSVELDTDTQYF. CDR3 bases: TGTGCCAGCAGCGTAGAACTGGATACAGATACGCAGTATTTT.

This clonotype has more than one count but fewer than ten. The gene calls are TRBV7-9 and TRBJ1-1; maybe TRBD1 (5 bases). The CDR3 consists of 16 residues. The germline CDR1 and CDR2 sequences are SEHNR and FQNEAQ (reference sequence). Trimming took off 4 bases at V and 0 bases at J, with 15 bases between the two ends. CDR3 amino acids: CASSSPGLLMNTEAFF. CDR3 bases: TGTGCCAGCAGCTCCCCAGGGTTATTGATGAACACTGAAGCTTTCTTT.

The J gene is TRBJ1-5, the V gene TRBV7-9, with D maybe TRBD1 (6 bases). The CDR3 runs to 20 residues. V lost 4 bases to trimming and J lost 3 bases, with 28 bases between them. CDR1 is SEHNR, CDR2 FQNEAQ, per germline (reference sequence). The CDR3 sequence is CASSSTSGAGASSINQPQHF. As DNA, the CDR3 is TGTGCCAGCAGCTCAACTTCTGGGGCAGGGGCCTCTTCTATCAATCAGCCCCAGCATTTT.

This clonotype has only a few counts. This chain connects TRBV12-3 or TRBV12-4 to TRBJ1-5, with a possible D match to TRBD1 (6 bases). Deletions cut 5 bases from V and 7 bases from J, with 15 bases between. The CDR3 has 14 residues. In DNA form, the CDR3 reads TGTGCCAGCAGTCCACAGGGTGTCGGACAGCCCCAGCATTTT. Encoded protein: CASSPQGVGQPQHF.

V usage is TRBV6-5 and J usage is TRBJ1-2, with D perhaps TRBD1 (6 bases). V was pared by 6 bases and J by 4 bases, with 15 bases between. The CDR3 length is 14 residues. Germline V gene lookup returns CDR1 MNHEY and CDR2 SVGAGI. The CDR3 spells CASRDDRRSYGYTF. The CDR3 DNA sequence: TGTGCCAGCAGGGATGACAGGAGGAGCTATGGCTACACCTTC.

This clonotype has a handful of counts. V is TRBV7-9 and J is TRBJ1-1; tentatively, D is TRBD1 (6 bases). Germline CDR1 is SEHNR and CDR2 is FQNEAQ (reference sequence). The CDR3 is 15 residues long. V lost 3 bases and J lost 4, with 15 bases in between. The chain's CDR3 is CASSFLGGRGTEAFF. The CDR3 coding sequence is TGTGCCAGCAGCTTCTTAGGGGGGCGCGGCACTGAAGCTTTCTTT.

The chain employs TRBV20-1 and TRBJ2-7; D uncertain. Germline values: CDR1 DFQATT, CDR2 SNEGSKA (reference sequence). V shed 6 bases and J shed 3 bases, with 12 bases lying between them. The CDR3 has 12 residues. CDR3 loop: CSAKTEFYEQYF. The CDR3 nucleotides read TGCAGTGCCAAAACGGAATTCTACGAGCAGTACTTC.

This chain connects TRBV5-1 to TRBJ2-1; TRBD1 is a possible D gene (6 bases). CDR3 length equals 14 residues. Germline CDR1 SGHRS, CDR2 YFSETQ. The V gene lost 4 bases and the J gene lost 9 bases, with 17 bases spanning the gap. Here the CDR3 DNA reads TGCGCCAGCAGCGCTACGCTACAGGGTGGTGAGCAGTTCTTC. Its protein product is CASSATLQGGEQFF.

In this sample, this clonotype turned up a few times. The V and J genes are TRBV6-5 and TRBJ2-4, with D possibly being TRBD1 (6 bases). The CDR3 has 21 amino acids. The ends were cut back, 2 bases at V and 0 bases at J, with 26 bases in the middle. Per the germline V gene, CDR1 is MNHEY and CDR2 is SVGAGI. The CDR3 loop is CASSYASPGQILGLAKNIQYF. The CDR3 DNA sequence: TGTGCCAGCAGTTACGCTAGCCCTGGACAGATTCTTGGCCTAGCCAAAAACATTCAGTACTTC.

This rearrangement joins TRBV30 to TRBJ2-1; the D is unclear. This CDR3 is built from 11 residues. CDR1 is GTSNPN and CDR2 is SVGIG in the germline V gene (reference sequence). The V gene lost 4 bases and the J gene lost 4 bases, with 5 bases spanning the gap. For the CDR3, the DNA is TGTGCCTGGAATCAATACAATGAGCAGTTCTTC. Translating it yields CAWNQYNEQFF. The full variable domain, rest sourced from reference TRBV30 and TRBJ2-1, is SQTIHQWPATLVQPVGSPLSLECTVEGTSNPNLYWYRQAAGRGLQLLFYSVGIGQISSEVPQNLSASRPQDRQFILSSKKLLLSDSGFYLCAWNQYNEQFFGPGTRLTVL.

The rearrangement links TRBV27 to TRBJ2-1; D unresolved. The closer fit of TRBJ2-7 to the DNA end suggests the J call may be wrong. The CDR3 totals 14 residues. CDR1 and CDR2 (germline): MNHEY, SMNVEV (reference sequence). This CDR3 reads CASSTRRSYNEQYF. DNA for the CDR3: TGTGCCAGCAGCACCAGGCGCTCCTACAATGAGCAGTACTTC.

This chain links TRBV30 with TRBJ1-2, with TRBD1 as a possible D gene (6 bases). Looked up from germline, CDR1 is GTSNPN and CDR2 is SVGIG (reference sequence). CDR3 length equals 16 residues. Trimming removed 1 base at V and 2 bases at J, with 17 bases between. In nucleotides, the CDR3 is TGTGCCTGGAGTGCCACGGGGGCAGGTTACAACTATGGCTACACCTTC. It yields the protein CAWSATGAGYNYGYTF. Drawing the rest from reference TRBV30 and TRBJ1-2, the complete variable domain is SQTIHQWPATLVQPVGSPLSLECTVEGTSNPNLYWYRQAAGRGLQLLFYSVGIGQISSEVPQNLSASRPQDRQFILSSKKLLLSDSGFYLCAWSATGAGYNYGYTFGSGTRLTVV.

This chain links TRBV3-1 with TRBJ2-3, with D uncertain. The V end was cut by 0 bases, the J end by 4 bases, with 11 bases between. Germline CDR1 and CDR2: LGHDT and YNNKEL (reference sequence). This CDR3 has 15 amino acids. In nucleotides, the CDR3 is TGTGCCAGCAGCCAAGATCGGATTTTAGCAGATACGCAGTATTTT. This encodes CASSQDRILADTQYF.

V gene TRBV7-9 combines with J gene TRBJ1-2, with D unresolved. The CDR3 extends over 14 amino acids. Looked up from germline, CDR1 is SEHNR and CDR2 is FQNEAQ (reference sequence). V lost 1 base and J 7 bases, leaving 13 bases between the germline ends. The CDR3 is CASSLGTTICGYTF. DNA of the CDR3: TGTGCCAGCAGCTTAGGGACCACTATCTGTGGCTACACCTTC.

In DNA form, the CDR3 reads TGCAGTGCTAGCCGACAGGGACGAATTTGGGCCAGCACAGATACGCAGTATTTT. The encoded protein is CSASRQGRIWASTDTQYF. This chain joins TRBV20-1 and TRBJ2-3; 7 positions match TRBD1. The CDR3 totals 18 residues. Trimming cost V 3 bases and J 0 bases; bases outside gene matches: 15. Germline CDR1 reads DFQATT; CDR2 reads SNEGSKA (reference sequence).

The J gene is TRBJ2-1, the V gene TRBV5-1, with 9 bases matching TRBD1. The J call is doubtful: the DNA matches TRBJ2-7 better. The CDR3 is made up of 14 amino acids. Germline CDR1 is SGHRS and CDR2 is YFSETQ. The CDR3 protein is CASSHRGQVNEQYF. The CDR3 region has the DNA TGCGCCAGCAGCCACAGGGGGCAAGTGAATGAGCAGTACTTC.

This clonotype has just a few counts. The chain has TRBV20-1 and TRBJ1-4; D is perhaps TRBD1 (6 bases). Germline CDR1 is DFQATT and CDR2 is SNEGSKA (reference sequence). This CDR3 spans 14 amino acids. Trimming pared 0 bases from V and 8 bases from J, leaving 13 bases between. The CDR3 region has the DNA TGCAGTGCTAGAGAGGGCAGGGGTGGCGAAAAACTGTTTTTT. Protein: CSAREGRGGEKLFF.